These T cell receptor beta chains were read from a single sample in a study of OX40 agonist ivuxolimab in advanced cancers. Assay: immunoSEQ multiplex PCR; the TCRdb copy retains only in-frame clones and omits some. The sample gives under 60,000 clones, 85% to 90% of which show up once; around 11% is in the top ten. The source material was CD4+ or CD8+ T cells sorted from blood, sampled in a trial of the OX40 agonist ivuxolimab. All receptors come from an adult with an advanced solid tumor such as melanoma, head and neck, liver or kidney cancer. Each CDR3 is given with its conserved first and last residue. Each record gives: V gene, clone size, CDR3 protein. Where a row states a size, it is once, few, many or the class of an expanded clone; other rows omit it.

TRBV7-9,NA,CASSLALRDGYTF
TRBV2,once,CACWTPARLSGYTF
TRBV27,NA,CASSFYEGSGELFF
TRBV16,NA,CASSQQGSTDTQYF
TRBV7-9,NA,CASSLWTETQYF
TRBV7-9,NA,CASSSTGFSYNSPLHF
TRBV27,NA,CASSLSLAGADGQFF
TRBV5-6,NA,CASSLATGGEQYF
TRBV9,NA,CASSTEEGRDEQFF
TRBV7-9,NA,CASRSGDRLYEQYF
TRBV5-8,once,CASRWDYEQFF
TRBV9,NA,CASSVPRTGEGGTDTQYF
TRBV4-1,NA,CASSQEGLAFPGGGGHPEAFF
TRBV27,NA,CASSPPGTEAFF
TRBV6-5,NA,CASSLIGGADTQYF
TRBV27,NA,CASSLTGTPYEQYF
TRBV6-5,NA,CASATVGEKLFF
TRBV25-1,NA,CASSADRTYNEQFF
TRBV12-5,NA,CASGLGGVETQYF
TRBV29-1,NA,CSVEDPGQGPPEQYF
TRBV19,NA,CASSNLQYSSTDTQYF
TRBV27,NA,CASSLVGTLSREQYF
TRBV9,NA,CASSVEGAVYNEQFF
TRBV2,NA,CASSDLFRDVKPEAFF
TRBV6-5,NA,CASSYRDTPPDEQFF
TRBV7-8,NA,CASISWGLANTGELFF
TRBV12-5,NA,CASGDGTSGVFGNIQYF
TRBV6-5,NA,CASSFTQGSYNEQFF
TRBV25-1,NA,CASSDPSGRAPKYF
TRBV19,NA,CASSISGSGIQTGELFF
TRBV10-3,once,CAISPLGERMNTEAFF
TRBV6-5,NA,CASSYGPTNEKLFF
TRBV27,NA,CASSLSPGGEQFF
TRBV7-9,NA,CASSLGVVETQYF
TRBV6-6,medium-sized,CASSYSTPDRTYEQYF
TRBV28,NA,CASSLSVREQYF
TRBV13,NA,CASSLGVYEQYF
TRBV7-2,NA,CASSSNWDSEAFF
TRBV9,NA,CASSVNGGTEAFF
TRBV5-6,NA,CASSWRTGGVKFHEQYF